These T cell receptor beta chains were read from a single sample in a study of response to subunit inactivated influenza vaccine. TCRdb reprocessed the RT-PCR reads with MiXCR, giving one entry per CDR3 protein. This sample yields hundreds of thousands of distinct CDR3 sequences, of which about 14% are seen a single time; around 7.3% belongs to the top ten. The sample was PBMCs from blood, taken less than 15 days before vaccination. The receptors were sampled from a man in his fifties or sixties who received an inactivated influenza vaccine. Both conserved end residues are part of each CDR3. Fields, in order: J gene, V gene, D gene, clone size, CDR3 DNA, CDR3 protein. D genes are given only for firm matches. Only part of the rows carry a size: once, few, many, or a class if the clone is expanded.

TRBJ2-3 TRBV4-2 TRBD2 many TGTGCCAGCAGCCAACTCACTAGCGGGAGGGCTGATACGCAGTATTTT CASSQLTSGRADTQYF
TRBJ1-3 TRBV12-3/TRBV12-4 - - TGTGCCAGCAGTTTAGCACACGGGAACACCATATATTTT CASSLAHGNTIYF
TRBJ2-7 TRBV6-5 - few TGTGCCAGCAGTTACGATCGGGATCCTTCCTACGAGCAGTACTTC CASSYDRDPSYEQYF
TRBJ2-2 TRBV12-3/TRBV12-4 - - TGTGCCAGCGACCACGCGGGTAACACCGGGGAGCTGTTTTTT CASDHAGNTGELFF
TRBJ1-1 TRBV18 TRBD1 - TGTGCCAGCTCACCAGTGAGGGGGCATGAGGACACTGAAGCTTTCTTT CASSPVRGHEDTEAFF
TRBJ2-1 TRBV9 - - TGTGCCAGCAGACAGGTATTTGATGAGCAGTTCTTC CASRQVFDEQFF
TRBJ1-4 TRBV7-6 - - TGTGCCAGCAGCGAGAACGGAGGGTTTAATGAAAAACTGTTTTTT CASSENGGFNEKLFF
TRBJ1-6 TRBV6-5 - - TGTGCCAGCAGTTACAATCAGGGGAATTCACCCCTCCACTTT CASSYNQGNSPLHF
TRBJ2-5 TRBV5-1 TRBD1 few TGCGCCAGCAGCCGCGGACAGGGGGCGAATTGGGAGACCCAGTACTTC CASSRGQGANWETQYF
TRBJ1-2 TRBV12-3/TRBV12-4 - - TGTGCCAGCAGTTTGTGGGGGCATAACTATGGCTACACCTTC CASSLWGHNYGYTF
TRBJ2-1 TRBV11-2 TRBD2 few TGTGCCAGCAGCCCTCTAGCGGGAGGGCCCCTCTTTAGGTTCTTC CASSPLAGGPLFRFF
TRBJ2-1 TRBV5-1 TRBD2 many TGCGCCAGCAGCTTAGTTGCGGGGGTGGATCTTGAGCAGTTCTTC CASSLVAGVDLEQFF
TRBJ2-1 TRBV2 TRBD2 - TGTGCCAGCAGCGATCCCATAGCGGGAGATCTCAATGAGCAGTTCTTC CASSDPIAGDLNEQFF
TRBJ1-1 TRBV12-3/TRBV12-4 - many TGTGCCAGCAGTTTCGGGTTTCGGAACACTGAAGCTTTCTTT CASSFGFRNTEAFF
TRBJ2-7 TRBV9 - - TGTGCCAGCAGCGTAGAACTAGGCGAGCAGTACTTC CASSVELGEQYF
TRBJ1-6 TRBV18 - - TGTGCCAGCTCACCACTCCCTCGCGGCAGCACGTATAATTCACCCCTCCACTTT CASSPLPRGSTYNSPLHF
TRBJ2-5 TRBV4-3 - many TGCGCCAGCAGCCAAGTTTCAGGTATACAAGAGACCCAGTACTTC CASSQVSGIQETQYF
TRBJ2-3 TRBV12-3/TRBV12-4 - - TGTGCCAGCTTGAGGGCGGGTAGCACAGATACGCAGTATTTT CASLRAGSTDTQYF
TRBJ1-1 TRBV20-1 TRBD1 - TGCAGTGCCTACCCCGGACAGGGAGGATTTTCCACTGAAGCTTTCTTT CSAYPGQGGFSTEAFF
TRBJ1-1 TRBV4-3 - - TGCGCCAGCAGCCAGGGGAACCATGCTGAAGCTTTCTTT CASSQGNHAEAFF
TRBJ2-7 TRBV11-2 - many TGTGCCAGCAGCTCCCAAGAGGTGGCCGAGCAGTACTTC CASSSQEVAEQYF
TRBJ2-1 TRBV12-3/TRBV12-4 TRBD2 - TGTGCCAGCAGTTTTCTAGGGCTAGCGGGGGGCAAGGGCAATGAGCAGTTCTTC CASSFLGLAGGKGNEQFF